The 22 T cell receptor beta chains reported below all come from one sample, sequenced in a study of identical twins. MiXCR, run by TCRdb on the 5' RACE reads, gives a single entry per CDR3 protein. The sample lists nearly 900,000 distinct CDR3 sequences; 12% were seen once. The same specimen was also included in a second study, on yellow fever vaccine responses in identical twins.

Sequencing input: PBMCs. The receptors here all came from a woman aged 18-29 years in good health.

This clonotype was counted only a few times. CDR3 residues: CASSARDSYEQYF. The CDR3 coding sequence is TGCGCCAGCAGCGCCCGGGACAGCTACGAGCAGTACTTC. The chain recombines TRBV5-1 with TRBJ2-7; 7 bases line up with TRBD1. The V and J ends lost 4 bases and 3 bases, in that order; junction bases with no gene match: 4. There are 13 residues in the CDR3. Germline values: CDR1 SGHRS, CDR2 YFSETQ.

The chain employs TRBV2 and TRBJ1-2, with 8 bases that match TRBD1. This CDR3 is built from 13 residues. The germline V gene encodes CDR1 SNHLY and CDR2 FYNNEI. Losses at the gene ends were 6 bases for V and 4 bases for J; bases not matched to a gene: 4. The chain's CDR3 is CASRTGAFYGYTF. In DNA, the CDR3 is TGTGCCAGCAGGACAGGGGCGTTCTATGGCTACACCTTC.

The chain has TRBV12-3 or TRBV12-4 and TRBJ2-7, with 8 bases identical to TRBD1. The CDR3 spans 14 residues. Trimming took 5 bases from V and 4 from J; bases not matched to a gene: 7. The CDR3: CASSPTGQAYEQYV. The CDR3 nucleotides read TGTGCCAGCAGTCCAACGGGACAGGCATACGAGCAGTACGTC.

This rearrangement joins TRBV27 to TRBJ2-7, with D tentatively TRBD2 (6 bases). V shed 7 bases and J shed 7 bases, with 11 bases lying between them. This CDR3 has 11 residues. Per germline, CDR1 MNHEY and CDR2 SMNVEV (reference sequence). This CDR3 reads CASISRGEQYF. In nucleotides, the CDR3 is TGTGCCAGCATCTCTCGGGGGGAGCAGTACTTC.

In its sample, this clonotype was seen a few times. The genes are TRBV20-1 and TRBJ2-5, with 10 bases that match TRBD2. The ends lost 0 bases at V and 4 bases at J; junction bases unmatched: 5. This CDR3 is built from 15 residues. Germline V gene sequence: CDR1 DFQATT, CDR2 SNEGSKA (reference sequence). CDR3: CSARDWLAGAETQYF. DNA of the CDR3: TGCAGTGCTAGAGATTGGCTAGCGGGAGCAGAGACCCAGTACTTC.

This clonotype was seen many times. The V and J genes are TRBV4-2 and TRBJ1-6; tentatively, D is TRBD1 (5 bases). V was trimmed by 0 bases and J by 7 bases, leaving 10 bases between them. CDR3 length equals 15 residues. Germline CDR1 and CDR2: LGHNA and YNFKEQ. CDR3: CASSQDTDTNSPLHF. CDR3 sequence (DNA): TGTGCCAGCAGCCAAGATACGGACACAAATTCACCCCTCCACTTT.

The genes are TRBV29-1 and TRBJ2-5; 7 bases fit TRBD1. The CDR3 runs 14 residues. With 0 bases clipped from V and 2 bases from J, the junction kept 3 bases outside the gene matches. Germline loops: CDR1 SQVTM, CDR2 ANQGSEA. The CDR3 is CSVEEGQTQETQYF. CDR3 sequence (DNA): TGCAGCGTTGAAGAGGGACAGACTCAAGAGACCCAGTACTTC.

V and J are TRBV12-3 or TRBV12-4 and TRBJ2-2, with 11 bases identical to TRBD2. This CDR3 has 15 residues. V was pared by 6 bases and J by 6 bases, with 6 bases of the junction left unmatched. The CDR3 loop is CASSMTSGVAGELFF. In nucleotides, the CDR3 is TGTGCCAGCAGCATGACTAGCGGGGTCGCCGGGGAGCTGTTTTTT.

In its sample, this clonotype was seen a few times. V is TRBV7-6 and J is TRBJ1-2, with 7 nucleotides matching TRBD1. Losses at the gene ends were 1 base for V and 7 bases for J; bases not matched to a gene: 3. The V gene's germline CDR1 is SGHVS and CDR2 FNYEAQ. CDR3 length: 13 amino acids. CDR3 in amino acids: CASSLEQGSGYTF. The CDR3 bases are TGTGCCAGCAGCTTAGAACAGGGGTCTGGCTACACCTTC. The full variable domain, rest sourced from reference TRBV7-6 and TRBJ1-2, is GAGVSQSPRYKVTKRGQDVALRCDPISGHVSLYWYRQALGQGPEFLTYFNYEAQQDKSGLPNDRFSAERPEGSISTLTIQRTEQRDSAMYRCASSLEQGSGYTFGSGTRLTVV.

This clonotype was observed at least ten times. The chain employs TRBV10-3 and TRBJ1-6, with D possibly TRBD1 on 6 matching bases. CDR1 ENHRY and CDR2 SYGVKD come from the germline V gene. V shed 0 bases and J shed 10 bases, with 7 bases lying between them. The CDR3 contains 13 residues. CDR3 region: CAISESGASPLHF. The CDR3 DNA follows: TGTGCCATCAGTGAGTCGGGGGCCTCACCCCTCCACTTT.

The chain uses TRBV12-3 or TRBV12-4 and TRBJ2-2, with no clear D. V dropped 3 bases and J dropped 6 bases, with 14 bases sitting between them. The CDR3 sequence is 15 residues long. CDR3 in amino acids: CASSFLGIMAGELFF. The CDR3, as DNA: TGTGCCAGCAGTTTTCTAGGGATTATGGCCGGGGAGCTGTTTTTT.

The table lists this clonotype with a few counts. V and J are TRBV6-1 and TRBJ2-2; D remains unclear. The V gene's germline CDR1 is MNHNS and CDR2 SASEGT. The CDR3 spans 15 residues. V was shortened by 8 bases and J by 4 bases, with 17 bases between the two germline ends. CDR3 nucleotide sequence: TGTGCCAGCGGAGTCAACTCCGTAGTCACCGGGGAGCTGTTTTTT. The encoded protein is CASGVNSVVTGELFF.

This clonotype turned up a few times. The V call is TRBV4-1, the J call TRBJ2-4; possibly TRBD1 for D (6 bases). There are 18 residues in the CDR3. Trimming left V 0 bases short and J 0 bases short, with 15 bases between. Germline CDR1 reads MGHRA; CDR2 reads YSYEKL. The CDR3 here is CASSQDLSGTIAKNIQYF. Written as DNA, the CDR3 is TGCGCCAGCAGCCAAGACCTCTCCGGGACAATAGCCAAAAACATTCAGTACTTC.

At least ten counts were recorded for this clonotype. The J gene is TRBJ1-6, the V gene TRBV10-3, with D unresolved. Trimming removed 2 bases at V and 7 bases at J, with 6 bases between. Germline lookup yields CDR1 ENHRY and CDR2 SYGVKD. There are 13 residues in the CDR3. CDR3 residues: CAISENLNSPLHF. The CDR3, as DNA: TGTGCCATCAGTGAGAACCTGAATTCACCCCTCCACTTT.

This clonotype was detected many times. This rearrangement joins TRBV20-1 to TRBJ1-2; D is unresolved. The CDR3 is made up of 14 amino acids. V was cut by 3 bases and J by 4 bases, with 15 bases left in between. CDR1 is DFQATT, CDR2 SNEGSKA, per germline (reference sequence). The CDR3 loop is CSASSGPMTYGYTF. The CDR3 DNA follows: TGCAGTGCTAGTTCGGGTCCAATGACCTATGGCTACACCTTC.

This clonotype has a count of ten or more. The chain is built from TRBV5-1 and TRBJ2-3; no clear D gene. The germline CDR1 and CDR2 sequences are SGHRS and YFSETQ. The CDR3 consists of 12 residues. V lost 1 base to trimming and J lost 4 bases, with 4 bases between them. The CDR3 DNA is TGCGCCAGCAGCTTGAGGGCAGATACGCAGTATTTT. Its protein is CASSLRADTQYF.

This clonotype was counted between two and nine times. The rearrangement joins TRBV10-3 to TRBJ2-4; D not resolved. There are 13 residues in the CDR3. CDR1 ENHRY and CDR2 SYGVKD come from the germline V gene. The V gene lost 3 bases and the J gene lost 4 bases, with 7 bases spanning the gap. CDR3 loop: CAISEWQKNIQYF. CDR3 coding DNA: TGTGCCATCAGTGAATGGCAGAAAAACATTCAGTACTTC.

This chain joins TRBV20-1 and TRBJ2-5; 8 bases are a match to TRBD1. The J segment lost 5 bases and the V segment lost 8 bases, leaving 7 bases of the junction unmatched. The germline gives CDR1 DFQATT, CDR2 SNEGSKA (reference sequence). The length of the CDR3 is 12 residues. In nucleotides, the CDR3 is TGCAGTCCTCAGGGGGCTGGGGAGACCCAGTACTTC. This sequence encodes CSPQGAGETQYF.

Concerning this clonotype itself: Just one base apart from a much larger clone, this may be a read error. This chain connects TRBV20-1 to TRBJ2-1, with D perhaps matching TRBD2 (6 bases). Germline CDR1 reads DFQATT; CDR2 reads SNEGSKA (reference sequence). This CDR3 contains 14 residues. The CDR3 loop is CSATGLTNYNEQLF. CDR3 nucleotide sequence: TGCAGTGCTACGGGACTGACAAACTACAATGAGCAGCTCTTC.

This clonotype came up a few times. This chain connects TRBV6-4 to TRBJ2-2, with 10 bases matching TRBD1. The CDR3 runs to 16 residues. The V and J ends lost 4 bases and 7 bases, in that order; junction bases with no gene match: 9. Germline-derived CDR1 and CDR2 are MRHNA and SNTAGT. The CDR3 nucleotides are TGTGCCAGCAGTGCGACCCCGGGACAGGGGCACGGGGAGCTGTTTTTT. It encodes CASSATPGQGHGELFF.

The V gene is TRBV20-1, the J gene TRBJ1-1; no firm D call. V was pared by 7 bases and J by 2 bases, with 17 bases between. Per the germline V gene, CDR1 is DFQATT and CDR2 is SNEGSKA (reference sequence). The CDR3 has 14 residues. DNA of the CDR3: TGCAGTGACATTTCGGCTGGGGTAAACACTGAAGCTTTCTTT. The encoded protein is CSDISAGVNTEAFF.

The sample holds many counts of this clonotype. The CDR3 reads CASSLLASGTDTQYF. The CDR3 region has the DNA TGTGCCAGCAGCTTATTAGCATCGGGCACAGATACGCAGTATTTT. The rearrangement joins TRBV7-2 to TRBJ2-3; D gene ambiguous. The CDR3 is made up of 15 amino acids. V lost 2 bases and J 1 base, leaving 10 bases between the germline ends. The V gene's germline CDR1 is SGHTA and CDR2 FQGNSA.